The 6 T cell receptor beta chains reported below all come from one sample, sequenced in a study of blood T cell repertoires in COVID-19. TCRdb's table, derived via immunoSEQ multiplex PCR, lists solely in-frame clones and lacks some. The sample lists 40,000 to 60,000 clones; more than 70% were seen once. Input material: peripheral blood. These receptors were obtained from a woman aged 55-69 years with acute or convalescent COVID-19.

The chain couples TRBV19 to TRBJ2-2, with D maybe TRBD1 (6 bases). The CDR3 contains 15 residues. Germline CDR1 is LNHDA and CDR2 is SQIVND (reference sequence). The V and J ends lost 5 bases and 2 bases respectively, with 12 bases between them. CDR3 sequence: CASSPGAFNTGELFF. CDR3 coding DNA: TGTGCCAGTAGTCCAGGGGCATTTAACACCGGGGAGCTGTTTTTT.

This rearrangement joins TRBV28 to TRBJ1-5; D unclear. V gave up 3 bases and J gave up 7 bases, with 4 bases separating them. The CDR3 length is 11 residues. Per the germline V gene, CDR1 is MDHEN and CDR2 is SYDVKM. In DNA form, the CDR3 reads TGTGCCAGCAGTTTCAGACAGCCCCAGCATTTT. Amino acids: CASSFRQPQHF.

This rearrangement joins TRBV20-1 to TRBJ2-1; the D gene is possibly TRBD2 (5 bases). Germline CDR1 and CDR2: DFQATT and SNEGSKA (reference sequence). The CDR3 totals 16 residues. Trimming shortened V by 3 bases and J by 8 bases, and 23 bases separated the two germline ends. The CDR3 DNA is TGCAGTGCTAGTAGGAGGCGAATGGTGGGTGAGGATGAGCAGTTCTTC. Its translation: CSASRRRMVGEDEQFF.

Concerning this clone: In the same sample, other DNA sequences code for this CDR3. This chain links TRBV27 with TRBJ2-1; D not resolved. Germline V gene sequence: CDR1 MNHEY, CDR2 SMNVEV (reference sequence). Trimming cost V 2 bases and J 6 bases, with 11 bases left between them. This CDR3 has 14 residues. CDR3 in DNA: TGTGCCAGCAGTTTAAGCCCCCCCGGCAATGAGCAGTTCTTC. Translating gives CASSLSPPGNEQFF.

With respect to this clone: Relative to the germline gene, one junction end is altered; a read error may explain this. The CDR3 DNA is TGTGCTAGCAGACCAGGGACTAGCGTTAAAGAGACCCAGTACTTC. This translates into CASRPGTSVKETQYF. This chain connects TRBV7-7 to TRBJ2-5, with TRBD2 matching 10 bases. CDR3 length equals 15 residues. Per the germline V gene, CDR1 is SSHAT and CDR2 is FNYEAQ (reference sequence).

This chain joins TRBV7-3 and TRBJ2-1; D possibly corresponds to TRBD1 (6 bases). Germline V gene sequence: CDR1 SGHTA, CDR2 FQGTGA. V lost 0 bases, J lost 5 bases, and 8 bases lay in between. The CDR3 consists of 14 residues. In nucleotides, the CDR3 is TGTGCCAGCAGCTTAACGGACAGCGACAATGAGCAGTTCTTC. Protein: CASSLTDSDNEQFF.